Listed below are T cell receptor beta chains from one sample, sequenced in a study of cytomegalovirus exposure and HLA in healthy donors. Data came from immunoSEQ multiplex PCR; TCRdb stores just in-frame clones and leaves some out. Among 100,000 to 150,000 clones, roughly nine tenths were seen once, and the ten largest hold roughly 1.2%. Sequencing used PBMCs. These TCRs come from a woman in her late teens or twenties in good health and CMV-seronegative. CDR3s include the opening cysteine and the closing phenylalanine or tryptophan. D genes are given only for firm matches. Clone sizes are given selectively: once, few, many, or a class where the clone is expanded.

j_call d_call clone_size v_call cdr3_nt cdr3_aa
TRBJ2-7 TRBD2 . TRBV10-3 TGTGCCATCAGTGAATCTTATAGCGGGATCACGTACGAGCAGTACTTC CAISESYSGITYEQYF
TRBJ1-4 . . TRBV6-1 TGTGCCAGCAGTGACCCATTACAGGGCCTAGATGAAAAACTGTTTTTT CASSDPLQGLDEKLFF
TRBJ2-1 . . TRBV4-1 TGCGCCAGCAGCCAAGCTGACTTTCTGTCCCTCGCCTACAATGAGCAGTTCTTC CASSQADFLSLAYNEQFF
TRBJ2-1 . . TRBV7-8 TGTGCCAGCAGCTTAGCCTTGGGGGGGGCTTCCTACAATGAGCAGTTCTTC CASSLALGGASYNEQFF
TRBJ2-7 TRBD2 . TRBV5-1 TGCGCCAGCAGCAGGGGACTAGCGGGGACTTACGAGCAGTACTTC CASSRGLAGTYEQYF
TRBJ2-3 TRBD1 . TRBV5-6 TGTGCCAGCAGCCGGGACAGACCCACAGATACGCAGTATTTT CASSRDRPTDTQYF
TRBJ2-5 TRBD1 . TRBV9 TGTGCCAGCAGCGTAACACAGGGGAAAGAGACCCAGTACTTC CASSVTQGKETQYF
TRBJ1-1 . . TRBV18 TGTGCCAGCTCACCACCGACAGCCATGAACACTGAAGCTTTCTTT CASSPPTAMNTEAFF
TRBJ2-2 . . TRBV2 TGTGCCAGCAGGAAGCAGCAGGGGACGAACACCGGGGAGCTGTTTTTT CASRKQQGTNTGELFF
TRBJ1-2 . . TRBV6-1 TGTGCCAGCAGAGTTAGTATCCTTAACTATGGCTACACCTTC CASRVSILNYGYTF
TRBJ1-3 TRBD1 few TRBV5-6 TGTGCCAGCAGCTTGGTGGGACAGTCCCTATCTGGAAACACCATATATTTT CASSLVGQSLSGNTIYF
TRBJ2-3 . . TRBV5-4 TGTGCCAGCAGCCCAAGGACAGAACCAGATACGCAGTATTTT CASSPRTEPDTQYF
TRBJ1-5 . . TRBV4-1 TGCGCCAGCAGCCAAGGGACAGCGGAAGGTCAGCCCCAGCATTTT CASSQGTAEGQPQHF
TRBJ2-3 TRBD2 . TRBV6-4 TGTGCCAGCAGCCTGAGCGGGGAAGCAGATACGCAGTATTTT CASSLSGEADTQYF
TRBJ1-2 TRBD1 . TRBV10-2 TGCGCCAGCAGCTCCGGGACAGGCCCCTATGGCTACACCTTC CASSSGTGPYGYTF
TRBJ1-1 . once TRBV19 TGTGCCAGTAGTATCGGTGTAGGAGGGATTGACACTGAAGCTTTCTTT CASSIGVGGIDTEAFF
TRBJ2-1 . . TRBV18 TGTGCCAGCTCTCTCAGCCTGACAAGGAACAATGAGCAGTTCTTC CASSLSLTRNNEQFF
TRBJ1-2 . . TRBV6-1 TGTGCCAGCAGTGAATCGCCAGGTCGGGGCTACACCTTC CASSESPGRGYTF
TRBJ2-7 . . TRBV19 TGTGCCAGTAGTATAGCGAACAGGCACTACGAGCAGTACTTC CASSIANRHYEQYF
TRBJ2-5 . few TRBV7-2 TGTGCCAGCCGAATGGGGGCCCAAGAGACCCAGTACTTC CASRMGAQETQYF
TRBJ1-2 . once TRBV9 TGTGCCAGCAGCGCCCGGAGTGCTACTAACTATGGCTACACCTTC CASSARSATNYGYTF
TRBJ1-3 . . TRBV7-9 TGTGCCAGCGGGGGGGGAAACACCATATATTTT CASGGGNTIYF
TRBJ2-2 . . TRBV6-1 TGTGCCAGCAGAACAGGGTCGCCGAACACCGGGGAGCTGTTTTTT CASRTGSPNTGELFF
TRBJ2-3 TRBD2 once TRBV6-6 TGTGCCAGCAGGAAAAGGACTAGTCGCACAGATACGCAGTATTTT CASRKRTSRTDTQYF
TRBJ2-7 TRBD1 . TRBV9 TGTGCCAGCAGCGCACAGGGGGCGAGAGACGAGCAGTACTTC CASSAQGARDEQYF
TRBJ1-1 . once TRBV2 TGTGCCAGCAGTGCGAGTCGGGTCGGCTCGGCCACTGAAGCTTTCTTT CASSASRVGSATEAFF
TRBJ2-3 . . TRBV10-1 TGCGCCAGCAGTGAGTCACCTAGTTTGGATACGCAGTATTTT CASSESPSLDTQYF
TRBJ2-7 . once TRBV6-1 TGTGCCAGCGGAAAAATACAGGGTGGCGAGCAGTACTTC CASGKIQGGEQYF
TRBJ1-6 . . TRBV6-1 TGTGCCAGCAGTGAACAAGTTGGGGGCATGAGCTCCTATAATTCACCCCTCCACTTT CASSEQVGGMSSYNSPLHF
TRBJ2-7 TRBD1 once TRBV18 TGTGCCAGCTCAGCGACAGGGGACTACGAGCAGTACTTC CASSATGDYEQYF
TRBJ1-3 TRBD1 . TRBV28 TGTGCCAGCAGTTCGTCTTCACAGGGGTACCAAAACACCATATATTTT CASSSSSQGYQNTIYF
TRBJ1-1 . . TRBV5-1 TGCGCCAGCAGCTTGGCTTACAGGATGAACACTGAAGCTTTCTTT CASSLAYRMNTEAFF
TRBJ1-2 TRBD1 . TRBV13 TGTGCCAGCAGACGGACAGGAACCTATGGCTACACCTTC CASRRTGTYGYTF
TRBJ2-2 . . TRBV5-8 TGTGCCAGCAGCACGAGAGACAGTCAAACCGGGGAGCTGTTTTTT CASSTRDSQTGELFF
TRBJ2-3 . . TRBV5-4 TGTGCCAGCAGCTTTGAGGGCACAGATACGCAGTATTTT CASSFEGTDTQYF
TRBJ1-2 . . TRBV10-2 TGCGCCAGCAGTACGTCAGGGAAAGACTATGGCTACACCTTC CASSTSGKDYGYTF
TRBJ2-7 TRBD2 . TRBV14 TGTGCCAGCAGCCAACACCAGCCATATAAGCGGGGGGACTCCTACGAGCAGTACTTC CASSQHQPYKRGDSYEQYF
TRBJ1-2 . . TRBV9 TGTGCCAGCAGCCCATCCTTTCGCCAGTTCGGCTACACCTTC CASSPSFRQFGYTF
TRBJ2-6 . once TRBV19 TGTGCCAGTCTCCAGGGGCACTCTGGGGCCAACGTCCTGACTTTC CASLQGHSGANVLTF
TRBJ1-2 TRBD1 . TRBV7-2 TGTGCCAGCAGCTTAGATACAGGGGGCCTCTATGGCTACACCTTC CASSLDTGGLYGYTF